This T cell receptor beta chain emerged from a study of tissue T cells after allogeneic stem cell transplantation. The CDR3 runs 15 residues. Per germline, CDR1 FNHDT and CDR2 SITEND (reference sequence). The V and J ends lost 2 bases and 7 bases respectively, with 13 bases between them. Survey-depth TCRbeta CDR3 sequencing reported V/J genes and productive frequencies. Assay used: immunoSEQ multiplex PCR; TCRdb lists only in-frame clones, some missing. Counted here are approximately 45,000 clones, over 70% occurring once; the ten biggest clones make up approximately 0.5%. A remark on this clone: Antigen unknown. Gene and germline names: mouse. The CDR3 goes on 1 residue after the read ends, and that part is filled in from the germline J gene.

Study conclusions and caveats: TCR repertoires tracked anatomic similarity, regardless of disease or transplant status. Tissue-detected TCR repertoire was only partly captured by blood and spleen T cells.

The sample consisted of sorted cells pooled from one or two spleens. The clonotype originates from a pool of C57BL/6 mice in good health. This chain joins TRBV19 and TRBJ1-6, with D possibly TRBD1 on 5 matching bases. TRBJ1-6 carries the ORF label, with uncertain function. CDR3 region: CASSMRGKVNSPLYF. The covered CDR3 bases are TGTGCCAGCAGTATGAGGGGAAAGGTGAATTCGCCCCTCTAC.